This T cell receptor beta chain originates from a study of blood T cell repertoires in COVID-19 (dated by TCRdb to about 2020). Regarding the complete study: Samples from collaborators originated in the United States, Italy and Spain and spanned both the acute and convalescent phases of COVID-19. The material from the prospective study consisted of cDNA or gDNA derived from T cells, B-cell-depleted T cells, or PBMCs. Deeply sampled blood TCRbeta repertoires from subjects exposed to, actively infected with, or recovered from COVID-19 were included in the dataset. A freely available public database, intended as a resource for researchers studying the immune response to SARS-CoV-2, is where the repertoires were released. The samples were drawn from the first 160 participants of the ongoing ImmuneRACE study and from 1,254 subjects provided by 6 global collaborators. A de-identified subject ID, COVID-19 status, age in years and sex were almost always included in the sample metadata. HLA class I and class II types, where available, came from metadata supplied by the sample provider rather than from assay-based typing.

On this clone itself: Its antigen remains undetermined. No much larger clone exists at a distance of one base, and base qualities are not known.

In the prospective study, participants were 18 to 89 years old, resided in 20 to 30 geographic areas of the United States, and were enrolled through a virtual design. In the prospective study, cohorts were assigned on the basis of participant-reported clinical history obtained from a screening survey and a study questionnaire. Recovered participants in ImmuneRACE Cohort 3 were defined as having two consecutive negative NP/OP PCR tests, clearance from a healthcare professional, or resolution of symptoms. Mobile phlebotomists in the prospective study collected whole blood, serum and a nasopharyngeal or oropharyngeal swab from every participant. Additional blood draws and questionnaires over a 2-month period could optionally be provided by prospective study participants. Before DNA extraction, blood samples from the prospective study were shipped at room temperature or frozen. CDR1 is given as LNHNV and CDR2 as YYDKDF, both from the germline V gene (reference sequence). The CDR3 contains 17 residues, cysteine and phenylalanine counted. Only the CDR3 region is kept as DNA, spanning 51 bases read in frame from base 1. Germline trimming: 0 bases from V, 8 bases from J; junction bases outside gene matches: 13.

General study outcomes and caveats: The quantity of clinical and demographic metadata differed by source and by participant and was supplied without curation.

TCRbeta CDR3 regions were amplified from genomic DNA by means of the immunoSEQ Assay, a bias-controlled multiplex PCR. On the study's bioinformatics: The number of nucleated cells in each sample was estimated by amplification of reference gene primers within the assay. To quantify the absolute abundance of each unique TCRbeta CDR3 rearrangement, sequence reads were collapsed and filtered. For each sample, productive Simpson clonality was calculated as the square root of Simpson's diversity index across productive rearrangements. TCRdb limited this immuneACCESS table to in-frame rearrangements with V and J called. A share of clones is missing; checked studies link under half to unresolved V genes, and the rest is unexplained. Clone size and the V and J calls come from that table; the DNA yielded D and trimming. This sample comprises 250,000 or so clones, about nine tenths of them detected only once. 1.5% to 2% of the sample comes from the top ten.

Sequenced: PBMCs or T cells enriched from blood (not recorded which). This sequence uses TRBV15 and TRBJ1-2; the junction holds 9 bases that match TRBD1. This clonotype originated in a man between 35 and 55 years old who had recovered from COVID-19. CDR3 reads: CATSRDPGRDRVHGYTF. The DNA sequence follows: TGTGCCACCAGCAGAGATCCAGGTCGGGACAGGGTACACGGCTACACCTTC.